Listed here are 22 T cell receptor beta chains from one sample, sequenced in a study of T cells in localized non-small cell lung cancer (dated by TCRdb to about 2020). The library was built by means of the immunoSEQ multiplex PCR assay. TCRdb holds this immuneACCESS table with in-frame rearrangements only. Some clones are missing; in checked studies, unresolved V genes explain under half, and the rest has no known cause. This sample holds about 78,000 clones; 84% were observed only once. The ten largest clones take up about 2.7% of the sample. Sample: peripheral blood, taken before any cancer treatment. The receptors originated from a man between 40 and 69 years old with stage I lung adenocarcinoma.

The V call is TRBV7-9, the J call TRBJ1-1; D may be TRBD1 (6 bases). Germline V gives CDR1 SEHNR, CDR2 FQNEAQ (reference sequence). The CDR3 runs 12 residues. Between the trimmed V and J ends, which lost 3 bases and 8 bases, there was a span of 10 bases. Here the CDR3 DNA reads TGTGCCAGCAGCTTCGACAGGAAAGAAGCTTTCTTT. Protein sequence: CASSFDRKEAFF.

The chain links TRBV5-4 to TRBJ2-7, with TRBD2 as a possible D gene (5 bases). This CDR3 contains 15 residues. Trimming removed 2 bases from V and 2 bases from J, with 14 bases in between. Germline CDR1 and CDR2: SGHNT and YYREEE (reference sequence). The CDR3 bases are TGTGCCAGCAGCTTCTGGGAGTCGGACGCCTACGAGCAGTACTTC. Translated, it gives CASSFWESDAYEQYF.

V and J are TRBV2 and TRBJ2-1, with D possibly TRBD2 on 5 matching bases. The length of the CDR3 is 15 residues. V was cut by 4 bases and J by 7 bases, with 17 bases left in between. The germline CDR1 and CDR2 sequences are SNHLY and FYNNEI. CDR3 loop: CASSVAGSNPNEQFF. CDR3 nucleotide sequence: TGTGCCAGCAGTGTCGCGGGTTCCAACCCTAATGAGCAGTTCTTC. Drawing the rest from reference TRBV2 and TRBJ2-1, the complete variable domain is EPEVTQTPSHQVTQMGQEVILRCVPISNHLYFYWYRQILGQKVEFLVSFYNNEISEKSEIFDDQFSVERPDGSNFTLKIRSTKLEDSAMYFCASSVAGSNPNEQFFGPGTRLTVL.

J is TRBJ2-7 and V is TRBV7-2; D gene ambiguous. The CDR3 covers 12 residues. Germline CDR1 SGHTA, CDR2 FQGNSA. V lost 5 bases to trimming and J lost 9 bases, with 14 bases between them. This CDR3 is CASSGISKRQYF. The CDR3 DNA reads TGTGCCAGCAGCGGGATCAGTAAACGGCAGTACTTC.

The genes are TRBV6-6 and TRBJ1-4; D gene unclear. Per the germline V gene, CDR1 is MNHNY and CDR2 is SVGAGI (reference sequence). The ends were cut back, 8 bases at V and 14 bases at J, with 15 bases in the middle. The CDR3 length is 11 residues. CDR3 sequence (DNA): TGTGCCAGCTCCCCGGGAATGGGGCTGTTTTTT. Residues: CASSPGMGLFF.

This clone was counted a single time. This sequence joins TRBV6-6 and TRBJ2-1; D gene ambiguous. V was clipped by 6 bases and J by 4 bases, with 10 bases between them. Germline loops: CDR1 MNHNY, CDR2 SVGAGI (reference sequence). This CDR3 spans 13 amino acids. CDR3 sequence reads: CASSPQGYNEQFF. CDR3 in DNA: TGTGCCAGCAGCCCGCAAGGGTACAATGAGCAGTTCTTC.

This chain links TRBV2 with TRBJ2-1; D tentatively reads TRBD1 or TRBD2 (6 bases each). Germline CDR1 SNHLY, CDR2 FYNNEI. CDR3 length equals 16 residues. Trimming left V 6 bases short and J 3 bases short, with 18 bases between. As DNA, the CDR3 is TGTGCCAGCAGCCCGCGGGGCGCGGGACACTACAATGAGCAGTTCTTC. Translation: CASSPRGAGHYNEQFF.

This clone was counted between two and nine times. The gene calls are TRBV7-2 and TRBJ2-7, with 9 bases fitting TRBD2. Germline V gene sequence: CDR1 SGHTA, CDR2 FQGNSA. Trimming took 7 bases from V and 3 from J; bases not matched to a gene: 10. CDR3 length equals 15 residues. As DNA, the CDR3 is TGTGCCAGCACCCGGTCTAGCGGGGAGTTCTACGAGCAGTACTTC. It encodes CASTRSSGEFYEQYF.

CDR3 sequence reads: CASSQVSASGNSPLHF. The DNA for the CDR3 is TGCGCCAGCAGCCAAGTCTCAGCGTCGGGGAATTCACCCCTCCACTTT. The V and J genes are TRBV4-1 and TRBJ1-6; unclear D gene. This CDR3 has 16 amino acids. Trimming removed 1 base at V and 7 bases at J, with 14 bases between. Per germline, CDR1 MGHRA and CDR2 YSYEKL.

The table lists this clone with a few counts. The genes are TRBV7-3 and TRBJ2-1; the match to TRBD1 covers 7 bases. The CDR3 spans 14 residues. Germline V gene data show CDR1 as SGHTA and CDR2 as FQGTGA. V trimming: 1 base; J trimming: 6 bases; junction bases outside the gene matches: 3. The CDR3 coding sequence is TGTGCCAGCAGCTTAAGGGCAGGGGGCAATGAGCAGTTCTTC. Its translation: CASSLRAGGNEQFF. The whole variable domain, filled in from reference TRBV7-3 and TRBJ2-1, reads GAGVSQTPSNKVTEKGKYVELRCDPISGHTALYWYRQSLGQGPEFLIYFQGTGAADDSGLPNDRFFAVRPEGSVSTLKIQRTERGDSAVYLCASSLRAGGNEQFFGPGTRLTVL.

CDR3 protein: CASSLRGGSNQPQHF. As DNA, the CDR3 is TGTGCCAGCAGCCTAAGAGGGGGGAGCAATCAGCCCCAGCATTTT. The genes are TRBV5-5 and TRBJ1-5; a possible D gene is TRBD1 (6 bases). V dropped 4 bases and J dropped 1 base, with 12 bases sitting between them. The CDR3 contains 15 residues. Germline lookup yields CDR1 SGHKS and CDR2 YYEKEE (reference sequence).

The chain combines TRBV15 with TRBJ2-7; D not certain. V shed 0 bases and J shed 0 bases, with 3 bases lying between them. The CDR3 is 13 residues long. Germline loops: CDR1 LNHNV, CDR2 YYDKDF (reference sequence). The CDR3: CATSRDSSYEQYF. The CDR3 nucleotides read TGTGCCACCAGCAGAGACAGCTCCTACGAGCAGTACTTC.

The chain employs TRBV7-6 and TRBJ1-1, with D tentatively TRBD1 (5 bases). The CDR3 consists of 13 residues. Trimming took off 1 base at V and 4 bases at J, with 7 bases between the two ends. Germline V gene data show CDR1 as SGHVS and CDR2 as FNYEAQ. The CDR3 loop reads CASSLGGGTEAFF. In DNA, the CDR3 is TGTGCCAGCAGCTTAGGGGGGGGCACTGAAGCTTTCTTT.

The V and J genes are TRBV7-9 and TRBJ1-2; maybe TRBD1 (5 bases). This CDR3 is built from 14 residues. The germline V gene encodes CDR1 SEHNR and CDR2 FQNEAQ (reference sequence). V was clipped by 4 bases and J by 5 bases, with 14 bases between them. Here the CDR3 DNA reads TGTGCCAGCAGCTCGCCCGAGACAGTGTATGGCTACACCTTC. Its translation: CASSSPETVYGYTF. Using reference TRBV7-9 and TRBJ1-2 for the parts outside the CDR3, the full variable domain is DTGVSQNPRHKITKRGQNVTFRCDPISEHNRLYWYRQTLGQGPEFLTYFQNEAQLEKSRLLSDRFSAERPKGSFSTLEIQRTEQGDSAMYLCASSSPETVYGYTFGSGTRLTVV.

V and J are TRBV5-6 and TRBJ2-5, with a weak D call TRBD2 (6 bases). Trimming stripped 1 base from V and 5 bases from J, with 12 bases between. The germline gives CDR1 SGHDT, CDR2 YYEEEE. The CDR3 extends over 14 amino acids. The CDR3: CASSLSTRGETQYF. The CDR3 DNA is TGTGCCAGCAGCTTGTCGACTAGAGGGGAGACCCAGTACTTC.

This chain uses TRBV28 with TRBJ1-4; D unclear. The CDR3 has 14 amino acids. Looked up from germline, CDR1 is MDHEN and CDR2 is SYDVKM. Trimming shortened V by 3 bases and J by 8 bases, and 13 bases separated the two germline ends. The CDR3: CASSLLQTDEKLFF. DNA of the CDR3: TGTGCCAGCAGTTTGCTCCAGACGGACGAAAAACTGTTTTTT.

V is TRBV7-9 and J is TRBJ2-6, with no clear D. In germline, CDR1 is SEHNR, CDR2 FQNEAQ (reference sequence). The CDR3 length is 16 residues. The V end lost 1 base, the J end lost 0 bases, and 7 bases lay between the germline ends. CDR3 protein: CASSLDYPSGANVLTF. The CDR3 DNA sequence: TGTGCCAGCAGCTTAGACTATCCCTCTGGGGCCAACGTCCTGACTTTC.

The chain uses TRBV25-1 and TRBJ2-3; D may be TRBD2 (5 bases). The CDR3 contains 15 residues. Trimming removed 7 bases at V and 0 bases at J, with 14 bases between. Germline values: CDR1 MGHDK, CDR2 SYGVNS. This chain's CDR3 is CASTHGLASTDTQYF. The CDR3 region has the DNA TGTGCCAGCACGCACGGGCTAGCCAGCACAGATACGCAGTATTTT.

The chain has TRBV19 and TRBJ1-5; D call uncertain. This CDR3 region has 16 residues. The V end was cut by 7 bases, the J end by 0 bases, with 16 bases between. Germline V gives CDR1 LNHDA, CDR2 SQIVND (reference sequence). The CDR3 DNA reads as TGTGCCAGTACCCCTGACCCGGGAGATAGCAATCAGCCCCAGCATTTT. Translating it yields CASTPDPGDSNQPQHF.

The chain employs TRBV6-6 and TRBJ1-5; D might be TRBD1 (5 bases). This CDR3 contains 14 residues. CDR1 is MNHNY and CDR2 is SVGAGI in the germline V gene (reference sequence). Trimming pared 7 bases from V and 7 bases from J, leaving 17 bases between. The CDR3 is CASNPGRSTQPQHF. CDR3 in DNA: TGTGCCAGCAATCCGGGACGGAGTACGCAGCCCCAGCATTTT.

The chain couples TRBV5-1 to TRBJ1-2, with unresolved D. The V and J ends lost 0 bases and 6 bases respectively, with 9 bases between them. The CDR3 extends over 13 amino acids. Germline V lookup: CDR1 SGHRS, CDR2 YFSETQ. CDR3 loop: CASSLEGNHGYTF. CDR3 coding DNA: TGCGCCAGCAGCTTGGAAGGGAACCATGGCTACACCTTC.

The CDR3 region is CSALEDTSGTSFIAKNIQYF. CDR3 sequence (DNA): TGCAGCGCCCTCGAGGATACTAGCGGAACATCCTTCATAGCCAAAAACATTCAGTACTTC. The gene calls are TRBV29-1 and TRBJ2-4; the match to TRBD2 covers 8 bases. Germline CDR1 is SQVTM and CDR2 is ANQGSEA. The CDR3 is 20 residues long. The V and J ends lost 7 bases and 0 bases, in that order; junction bases with no gene match: 23.